These 8 T cell receptor beta chains originate from one sample sequenced in a study of vaccination effects on CD4 cells after COVID-19. ViraFEST assay sequencing came after antigen-specific CD4+ T cells were expanded with viral peptide pools. After about 10 days in culture, the CD4+ T cells were isolated. Among the vaccine recipients, none had a prior SARS-CoV-2 infection, and nucleocapsid antibodies were negative. These receptors' targets are unknown. Sequencing used immunoSEQ multiplex PCR; TCRdb keeps in-frame clones, though not all of them. The table lists over 60,000 clones, around 69% of them singletons, with around 3% in the top ten. The sequencing used CD4+ T cells from PBMCs cultured with HCoV-NL63 spike peptides, collected before COVID-19 vaccination. These receptors came from a human donor who received a COVID-19 vaccine.

This clone occurred once. CDR3 loop: CASSLGGQRSYNEQFF. The DNA for the CDR3 is TGCGCCAGCAGCTTGGGAGGCCAGCGATCCTACAATGAGCAGTTCTTC. The chain uses TRBV5-1 and TRBJ2-1; no reliable D call. The CDR3 consists of 16 residues. CDR1 and CDR2 (germline): SGHRS, YFSETQ. The germline V and J ends were trimmed by 0 bases and 1 base, with 11 bases remaining between them.

The chain recombines TRBV5-4 with TRBJ1-2; a weak D match, TRBD1 (5 bases). With 2 bases removed from V and 5 bases from J, the gap between germline ends came to 16 bases. The CDR3 is made up of 15 amino acids. The germline gives CDR1 SGHNT, CDR2 YYREEE (reference sequence). The CDR3 DNA sequence: TGTGCCAGCAGCTTACGAGACGGACAACTATATGGCTACACCTTC. Translated, it gives CASSLRDGQLYGYTF.

The chain has TRBV7-9 and TRBJ1-2, with D unclear. With 5 bases removed from V and 0 bases from J, the gap between germline ends came to 4 bases. Germline V lookup: CDR1 SEHNR, CDR2 FQNEAQ (reference sequence). CDR3 length: 12 amino acids. For the CDR3, the DNA is TGTGCCAGCAGCCCTTCTAACTATGGCTACACCTTC. Translation: CASSPSNYGYTF. Full variable domain (outside the CDR3, taken from reference TRBV7-9 and TRBJ1-2): DTGVSQNPRHKITKRGQNVTFRCDPISEHNRLYWYRQTLGQGPEFLTYFQNEAQLEKSRLLSDRFSAERPKGSFSTLEIQRTEQGDSAMYLCASSPSNYGYTFGSGTRLTVV.

The CDR3 bases are TGTGCCAGCAGCCAAGTCGGGTGGGGGGGCCTCGGCACCGGGGAGCTGTTTTTT. Translated: CASSQVGWGGLGTGELFF. The chain links TRBV3-1 (or the pseudogene TRBV3-2) to TRBJ2-2, with a weak D call TRBD2 (7 bases). Looked up from germline, CDR1 is LGHDT and CDR2 is YNNKEL (reference sequence). The CDR3 is 18 amino acids. The germline V and J ends were trimmed by 1 base and 4 bases, with 19 bases remaining between them.

This clone is a singleton in its sample. The rearrangement joins TRBV7-6 to TRBJ2-3; 14 nucleotides align to TRBD2. The ends lost 5 bases at V and 0 bases at J; junction bases unmatched: 4. CDR3 length: 17 residues. Germline CDR1 is SGHVS and CDR2 is FNYEAQ. The chain's CDR3 is CASSRLAGGRSTDTQYF. The CDR3 nucleotides read TGTGCCAGCAGCCGACTAGCGGGGGGGAGGAGCACAGATACGCAGTATTTT.

The CDR3 DNA follows: TGCAGCGTTGCAGGGGCGCTTGGCTACACCTTC. Translated, it gives CSVAGALGYTF. The chain couples TRBV29-1 to TRBJ1-2, with D possibly matching TRBD1 (6 bases). CDR1 and CDR2 from the germline V gene are SQVTM and ANQGSEA. The CDR3 sequence is 11 residues long. V was pared by 4 bases and J by 7 bases, with 10 bases between.

V is TRBV5-1 and J is TRBJ2-2, with D uncertain. The germline V gene has CDR1 SGHRS and CDR2 YFSETQ. This CDR3 contains 14 residues. Trimming took off 1 base at V and 1 base at J, with 5 bases between the two ends. The CDR3 protein is CASSLLENTGELFF. The CDR3 bases are TGCGCCAGCAGCTTGCTAGAGAACACCGGGGAGCTGTTTTTT. The variable domain in full, completed from reference TRBV5-1 and TRBJ2-2, reads KAGVTQTPRYLIKTRGQQVTLSCSPISGHRSVSWYQQTPGQGLQFLFEYFSETQRNKGNFPGRFSGRQFSNSRSEMNVSTLELGDSALYLCASSLLENTGELFFGEGSRLTVL.

The chain is built from TRBV7-9 and TRBJ2-1, with 9 bases fitting TRBD1. With 5 bases clipped from V and 2 bases from J, the junction kept 7 bases outside the gene matches. CDR3 length: 16 residues. Germline assignment: CDR1 SEHNR and CDR2 FQNEAQ (reference sequence). The CDR3 loop reads CASSLRTGATYNEQFF. As DNA, the CDR3 is TGTGCCAGCAGCCTCCGGACAGGGGCAACCTACAATGAGCAGTTCTTC. The full variable domain, its missing parts supplied by reference TRBV7-9 and TRBJ2-1, is DTGVSQNPRHKITKRGQNVTFRCDPISEHNRLYWYRQTLGQGPEFLTYFQNEAQLEKSRLLSDRFSAERPKGSFSTLEIQRTEQGDSAMYLCASSLRTGATYNEQFFGPGTRLTVL.